The next 18 T cell receptor beta chains were all read from a single sample in a study of identical twins. TCRdb called the 5' RACE reads again in MiXCR, with one record for every CDR3 protein. The sample has some 1,700,000 distinct CDR3 sequences; roughly a third are singletons. Input material: cord blood. The receptors stem from a newborn girl in good health.

In this sample, this clonotype turned up a few times. The CDR3 loop is CASSLADGNEQFF. In nucleotides, the CDR3 is TGTGCCAGCAGCTTGGCGGATGGGAATGAGCAGTTCTTC. The rearrangement uses TRBV5-6 and TRBJ2-1, with D unclear. The CDR3 loop spans 13 amino acids. V was trimmed by 0 bases and J by 7 bases, leaving 8 bases between them. Germline V gene lookup returns CDR1 SGHDT and CDR2 YYEEEE.

This clonotype was counted between two and nine times. The V call is TRBV9, the J call TRBJ2-7, with D perhaps TRBD1 (5 bases). The CDR3 is made up of 14 amino acids. Deletions cut 0 bases from V and 5 bases from J, with 12 bases between. CDR1 and CDR2 from the germline V gene are SGDLS and YYNGEE. The CDR3 nucleotides read TGTGCCAGCAGCGTAGCCTACAGGTCCCACGAGCAGTACTTC. Its translation: CASSVAYRSHEQYF.

This clonotype was recorded a few times. The rearrangement uses TRBV4-1 and TRBJ2-7; TRBD2 is a possible D gene (5 bases). Between the trimmed V and J ends, which lost 2 bases and 1 base, there was a span of 15 bases. There are 16 residues in the CDR3. The germline V gene has CDR1 MGHRA and CDR2 YSYEKL. Here the CDR3 DNA reads TGCGCCAGCAGCCAAAATTCGGCTAGCCTATCCTACGAGCAGTACTTC. This codes for CASSQNSASLSYEQYF.

This clonotype was seen more than once but under ten times. The chain is built from TRBV3-1 and TRBJ2-2; no clear D gene. Germline V gene data show CDR1 as LGHDT and CDR2 as YNNKEL (reference sequence). The ends were cut back, 3 bases at V and 7 bases at J, with 12 bases in the middle. The CDR3 is 14 amino acids. CDR3 DNA: TGTGCCAGCAGCCAGGGTCATGGTGTCGGGGAGCTGTTTTTT. It is translated as CASSQGHGVGELFF.

In its sample, this clonotype was seen a few times. This chain connects TRBV9 to TRBJ2-4, with no clear D. The J call may not be correct, given that the DNA end is closer to TRBJ2-7. This CDR3 contains 14 residues. CDR1 is SGDLS and CDR2 is YYNGEE in the germline V gene. Written as DNA, the CDR3 is TGTGCCAGCAGCGTAGGACGGGCCCCATCCGAGCAGTACTTC. Residues: CASSVGRAPSEQYF.

This clonotype occurred a few times. The chain joins TRBV5-1 to TRBJ2-7, with 8 nucleotides matching TRBD2. Looked up from germline, CDR1 is SGHRS and CDR2 is YFSETQ. J lost 2 bases, V lost 0 bases, and 4 bases had no gene match. The CDR3 is 15 residues long. The CDR3 coding sequence is TGCGCCAGCAGCTTGGCCCCGCGGGGGGCCTACGAGCAGTACTTC. The encoded protein is CASSLAPRGAYEQYF.

The genes are TRBV21-1 and TRBJ1-1; the table's D call of TRBD1 was not tested on the DNA. TRBV21-1 corresponds to a pseudogene. This CDR3 comprises 12 residues. CDR3 region: CASSKRQGGAFF. CDR3 bases: TGTGCCAGCAGCAAACGACAGGGGGGAGCTTTCTTT.

This clonotype was found a few times. V gene TRBV5-6 combines with J gene TRBJ2-7, with D possibly matching TRBD1 (5 bases). The germline V gene encodes CDR1 SGHDT and CDR2 YYEEEE. This CDR3 is built from 15 residues. V was trimmed by 3 bases and J by 1 base, leaving 14 bases between them. CDR3 bases: TGTGCCAGCAGCTGGGGCACAGCCTATTCCTACGAGCAGTACTTC. Translated: CASSWGTAYSYEQYF.

This sequence joins TRBV4-2 and TRBJ2-1; unclear D gene. Per germline, CDR1 LGHNA and CDR2 YNFKEQ. The V end was cut by 4 bases, the J end by 0 bases, with 10 bases between. This CDR3 spans 15 amino acids. The CDR3 nucleotides read TGTGCCAGCAGCCTGCAGGCGGACTCCTACAATGAGCAGTTCTTC. It encodes CASSLQADSYNEQFF.

This chain connects TRBV7-2 to TRBJ2-7; the D gene could be TRBD1 or TRBD2 (5 bases each). Germline V gene data show CDR1 as SGHTA and CDR2 as FQGNSA. The CDR3 consists of 16 residues. Trimming pared 0 bases from V and 4 bases from J, leaving 16 bases between. CDR3 region: CASSLAPGAISYEQYF. The CDR3 DNA is TGTGCCAGCAGCTTAGCGCCCGGGGCTATTTCGTACGAGCAGTACTTC.

This clonotype was recorded a few times. The chain recombines TRBV7-2 with TRBJ2-3; D may be TRBD1 (5 bases). V was clipped by 0 bases and J by 4 bases, with 14 bases between them. The germline CDR1 and CDR2 sequences are SGHTA and FQGNSA. The CDR3 is 16 residues long. The CDR3 region is CASSLAGPRPSDTQYF. The CDR3 DNA follows: TGTGCCAGCAGCTTAGCGGGGCCGCGGCCCTCAGATACGCAGTATTTT. Based on the CDR3 plus reference TRBV7-2 and TRBJ2-3, the full variable domain is GAGVSQSPSNKVTEKGKDVELRCDPISGHTALYWYRQSLGQGLEFLIYFQGNSAPDKSGLPSDRFSAERTGGSVSTLTIQRTQQEDSAVYLCASSLAGPRPSDTQYFGPGTRLTVL.

This clonotype was counted a few times. The chain combines TRBV7-2 with TRBJ1-2, with D possibly being TRBD1 (6 bases). Germline assignment: CDR1 SGHTA and CDR2 FQGNSA. V lost 1 base to trimming and J lost 7 bases, with 16 bases between them. The CDR3 has 15 amino acids. CDR3 in amino acids: CASSLVKQGPSGYTF. The CDR3 nucleotides are TGTGCCAGCAGCTTAGTGAAACAGGGACCTAGTGGCTACACCTTC.

The chain uses TRBV28 and TRBJ2-2; a possible D gene is TRBD1 (5 bases). The CDR3 covers 14 residues. Between the trimmed V and J ends, which lost 2 bases and 5 bases, there was a span of 9 bases. Looked up from germline, CDR1 is MDHEN and CDR2 is SYDVKM. This CDR3 is CASSLGAGTGELFF. The CDR3 DNA is TGTGCCAGCAGTTTAGGGGCAGGAACCGGGGAGCTGTTTTTT.

This clonotype was counted only a few times. The gene calls are TRBV28 and TRBJ2-7; D is undetermined. Germline V lookup: CDR1 MDHEN, CDR2 SYDVKM. CDR3 length equals 15 residues. Trimming shortened V by 5 bases and J by 3 bases, and 17 bases separated the two germline ends. CDR3 bases: TGTGCCAGCAGTGCCCCCTTGACTTTGTTCTACGAGCAGTACTTC. This encodes CASSAPLTLFYEQYF.

The chain joins TRBV20-1 to TRBJ2-2; D is unresolved. The V end was cut by 0 bases, the J end by 4 bases, with 9 bases between. The CDR3 runs to 14 residues. Germline V lookup: CDR1 DFQATT, CDR2 SNEGSKA (reference sequence). CDR3 amino acids: CSARDLSTTGELFF. Here the CDR3 DNA reads TGCAGTGCTAGAGACCTCTCGACCACCGGGGAGCTGTTTTTT.

The sample holds many counts of this clonotype. The CDR3 region has the DNA TGTGCCAGCAGCCAAGATCCTTGGGGTAGAGGGACCTACGAGCAGTACTTC. Translated, it gives CASSQDPWGRGTYEQYF. V and J are TRBV3-1 and TRBJ2-7; TRBD2 might be the D (5 bases). Trimming cost V 0 bases and J 2 bases, with 17 bases left between them. Germline V gene sequence: CDR1 LGHDT, CDR2 YNNKEL (reference sequence). This CDR3 contains 17 residues.

The V gene is TRBV4-2, the J gene TRBJ2-1, with D perhaps TRBD1 or TRBD2 (5 bases each). The V gene's germline CDR1 is LGHNA and CDR2 YNFKEQ. The CDR3 totals 15 residues. V was clipped by 1 base and J by 8 bases, with 15 bases between them. DNA of the CDR3: TGTGCCAGCAGCCAAGTAGGGGAGAGTTTCGATGAGCAGTTCTTC. It yields the protein CASSQVGESFDEQFF.

This clonotype was observed a handful of times. V and J are TRBV12-3 or TRBV12-4 and TRBJ2-3; tentative D call: TRBD1 (7 bases). V lost 5 bases and J 4 bases, leaving 19 bases between the germline ends. The CDR3 loop spans 16 amino acids. The CDR3 here is CASSPTGFGSADTQYF. The CDR3, as DNA: TGTGCCAGCAGTCCGACAGGGTTCGGGAGCGCAGATACGCAGTATTTT.